The 8 T cell receptor beta chains below come from one sample, sequenced in a study of T-cell reconstitution after alpha-beta-depleted transplantation in children. Researchers prepared the TCRbeta library using unique molecular identifiers, the study reports. TCRdb re-analysed the PCR reads in MiXCR, keeping a single row per CDR3 protein. This sample has roughly 500,000 distinct CDR3 sequences, with approximately 32% found just once. Sample: PBMCs from the stem cell graft donor, taken from the stem cell graft. These receptors came from a human donor who donated a stem cell graft to a child with aplastic anemia.

A few counts support this clonotype. The chain has TRBV10-3 and TRBJ2-2; D call uncertain. CDR3 size: 14 residues. Per germline, CDR1 ENHRY and CDR2 SYGVKD. The V gene lost 8 bases and the J gene lost 0 bases, with 10 bases spanning the gap. CDR3 protein: CAIRRTANTGELFF. As DNA, the CDR3 is TGTGCCATCCGCAGGACGGCGAACACCGGGGAGCTGTTTTTT.

This clonotype was picked up a small number of times. J is TRBJ2-3 and V is TRBV9; 7 positions match TRBD2. The CDR3 spans 15 residues. V was clipped by 1 base and J by 5 bases; unmatched bases: 7. CDR1 is SGDLS and CDR2 is YYNGEE in the germline V gene. The CDR3 protein is CASSVLGGYEDTQYF. CDR3 sequence (DNA): TGTGCCAGCAGCGTATTGGGAGGGTACGAAGATACGCAGTATTTT.

J is TRBJ1-4 and V is TRBV29-1; D uncertain. V lost 7 bases and J lost 0, with 6 bases in between. The CDR3 loop spans 12 amino acids. Germline V gene data show CDR1 as SQVTM and CDR2 as ANQGSEA. CDR3 coding DNA: TGCAGCGGTATTGCAACTAATGAAAAACTGTTTTTT. Its protein product is CSGIATNEKLFF.

This sequence joins TRBV9 and TRBJ2-3; tentatively, D is TRBD1 (6 bases). V gave up 0 bases and J gave up 0 bases, with 11 bases separating them. The CDR3 covers 16 residues. CDR1 is SGDLS and CDR2 is YYNGEE in the germline V gene. This chain's CDR3 is CASSVATGHSTDTQYF. The CDR3 nucleotides read TGTGCCAGCAGCGTAGCTACGGGACATAGCACAGATACGCAGTATTTT.

This clonotype has just a few counts. The chain joins TRBV11-2 to TRBJ2-5, with D possibly being TRBD2 (6 bases). The V and J ends lost 1 base and 0 bases respectively, with 18 bases between them. Germline-derived CDR1 and CDR2 are SGHAT and FQNNGV. This CDR3 region has 18 residues. In nucleotides, the CDR3 is TGTGCCAGCAGCTTAGGTTACGCTAGCGTACCATACCAAGAGACCCAGTACTTC. This translates into CASSLGYASVPYQETQYF. Looking up the rest from reference TRBV11-2 and TRBJ2-5 gives the full variable domain: EAGVAQSPRYKIIEKRQSVAFWCNPISGHATLYWYQQILGQGPKLLIQFQNNGVVDDSQLPKDRFSAERLKGVDSTLKIQPAKLEDSAVYLCASSLGYASVPYQETQYFGPGTRLLVL.

V usage is TRBV2 and J usage is TRBJ2-4; 8 bases match TRBD2. Losses at the gene ends were 3 bases for V and 4 bases for J; bases not matched to a gene: 8. This CDR3 is built from 16 residues. Germline CDR1 reads SNHLY; CDR2 reads FYNNEI. The CDR3 here is CASSDSSGSTKNIQYF. The CDR3 DNA reads as TGTGCCAGCAGTGATTCCAGCGGGAGCACAAAAAACATTCAGTACTTC.

V and J are TRBV24-1 and TRBJ1-3; D remains ambiguous. The CDR3 has 15 residues. Trimming removed 3 bases from V and 0 bases from J, with 8 bases in between. The V gene's germline CDR1 is KGHDR and CDR2 SFDVKD. This chain's CDR3 is CATSDPETSGNTIYF. CDR3 sequence (DNA): TGTGCCACCAGTGATCCGGAGACCTCTGGAAACACCATATATTTT.

This clonotype was observed a handful of times. This chain joins TRBV24-1 and TRBJ2-1; D assignment may be TRBD1 or TRBD2 (5 bases each). The CDR3 has 11 amino acids. Germline lookup yields CDR1 KGHDR and CDR2 SFDVKD. V was clipped by 5 bases and J by 7 bases, with 5 bases between them. CDR3 residues: CATSGGNEQFF. In DNA form, the CDR3 reads TGTGCCACCAGTGGGGGGAATGAGCAGTTCTTC.